This is a list of T cell receptor beta chains from one sample in a study of cytomegalovirus exposure and HLA in healthy donors. TCRdb's table, derived via immunoSEQ multiplex PCR, lists solely in-frame clones and lacks some. The table has about 210,000 clones, approximately 82% seen once. Material: PBMCs. The receptors derive from a woman aged 50 to 60 in good health and CMV-seropositive. The CDR3 runs from the conserved cysteine through the conserved F or W. The D gene is left open where the match is weak. Part of the rows lack a size; the others show once, few, many or a class for expanded clones.

j_gene: TRBJ2-7; d_gene: TRBD1; abundance: few; v_gene: TRBV2; CDR3nt: TGTGCCAGCACCGAGGACAGGGATAACGAGCAGTACTTC; CDR3aa: CASTEDRDNEQYF
j_gene: TRBJ1-2; d_gene: NA; abundance: once; v_gene: TRBV5-1; CDR3nt: TGCGCCAGCAGCTTGGACTCAGGTGGGTCCGATGGCTACACCTTC; CDR3aa: CASSLDSGGSDGYTF
j_gene: TRBJ1-2; d_gene: TRBD1; abundance: NA; v_gene: TRBV23-1; CDR3nt: TGCGCCAGCAGTCAACTGGGGGGACAGGGGAACTATGGCTACACCTTC; CDR3aa: CASSQLGGQGNYGYTF
j_gene: TRBJ1-1; d_gene: TRBD1; abundance: NA; v_gene: TRBV4-2; CDR3nt: TGTGCCAGCAGCCAAAAAGGGACAGTTTTGAACACTGAAGCTTTCTTT; CDR3aa: CASSQKGTVLNTEAFF
j_gene: TRBJ2-3; d_gene: TRBD2; abundance: NA; v_gene: TRBV19; CDR3nt: TGTGCCACCAAGGGGCGGGGGGCAACAGATACGCAGTATTTT; CDR3aa: CATKGRGATDTQYF
j_gene: TRBJ2-5; d_gene: NA; abundance: NA; v_gene: TRBV5-1; CDR3nt: TGCGCCAGCACTGTAGGGGCCAGGGTCCAAGAGACCCAGTACTTC; CDR3aa: CASTVGARVQETQYF
j_gene: TRBJ1-6; d_gene: TRBD1; abundance: few; v_gene: TRBV5-4; CDR3nt: TGTGCCAGCAGCCAACAGGGGAGGATTAATTCACCCCTCCACTTT; CDR3aa: CASSQQGRINSPLHF
j_gene: TRBJ2-7; d_gene: TRBD1; abundance: NA; v_gene: TRBV27; CDR3nt: TGTGCCAGCGGGACAGGGGACGCCTACGAGCAGTACTTC; CDR3aa: CASGTGDAYEQYF
j_gene: TRBJ2-7; d_gene: TRBD2; abundance: NA; v_gene: TRBV6-1; CDR3nt: TGTGCCAGCAGCCGATTAGCGGGGAGCTCCTACGAGCAGTACTTC; CDR3aa: CASSRLAGSSYEQYF
j_gene: TRBJ1-2; d_gene: NA; abundance: NA; v_gene: TRBV9; CDR3nt: TGTGCCAGCAGCGTAACGGGGGTCTACACCTTC; CDR3aa: CASSVTGVYTF
j_gene: TRBJ1-1; d_gene: NA; abundance: NA; v_gene: TRBV5-1; CDR3nt: TGCGCCAGCAGCTTGGGGCAGGCGAACACTGAAGCTTTCTTT; CDR3aa: CASSLGQANTEAFF
j_gene: TRBJ2-7; d_gene: NA; abundance: NA; v_gene: TRBV5-1; CDR3nt: TGCGCCAGCAGGGCTGACAGAGACTACGAGCAGTACTTC; CDR3aa: CASRADRDYEQYF
j_gene: TRBJ1-1; d_gene: TRBD1; abundance: few; v_gene: TRBV2; CDR3nt: TGTGCCAGCAGTGACCCAGGGGGGTCCACTGAAGCTTTCTTT; CDR3aa: CASSDPGGSTEAFF
j_gene: TRBJ2-5; d_gene: TRBD1; abundance: NA; v_gene: TRBV27; CDR3nt: TGTGCCAGCAGCCCTAGGACAGGGCGAGAGACCCAGTACTTC; CDR3aa: CASSPRTGRETQYF
j_gene: TRBJ1-5; d_gene: NA; abundance: NA; v_gene: TRBV29-1; CDR3nt: TGCAGCGTCGCCCGGACAGTGTATAGCAATCAGCCCCAGCATTTT; CDR3aa: CSVARTVYSNQPQHF
j_gene: TRBJ1-3; d_gene: NA; abundance: NA; v_gene: TRBV15; CDR3nt: TGTGCCACCAGCAGACCCTACAGGGAAAGCTCTGGAAACACCATATATTTT; CDR3aa: CATSRPYRESSGNTIYF
j_gene: TRBJ1-2; d_gene: NA; abundance: NA; v_gene: TRBV4-1; CDR3nt: TGCGCCAGCAGCCAAGATGGGCAGTTCTATGGCTACACCTTC; CDR3aa: CASSQDGQFYGYTF
j_gene: TRBJ1-1; d_gene: NA; abundance: NA; v_gene: TRBV5-1; CDR3nt: TGCGCCAGCAGCTTTAGTCCCGGGGACATGAACACTGAAGCTTTCTTT; CDR3aa: CASSFSPGDMNTEAFF
j_gene: TRBJ1-2; d_gene: NA; abundance: NA; v_gene: TRBV30; CDR3nt: TGTGCCTGGAGAATTCTAGCTAACTATGGCTACACCTTC; CDR3aa: CAWRILANYGYTF
j_gene: TRBJ1-2; d_gene: TRBD1; abundance: NA; v_gene: TRBV6-5; CDR3nt: TGTGCCAGCAGTTACTCGAGCGGACAGGGTAACTATGGCTACACCTTC; CDR3aa: CASSYSSGQGNYGYTF
j_gene: TRBJ1-2; d_gene: NA; abundance: NA; v_gene: TRBV4-1; CDR3nt: TGCGCCAGCAGCCAAGGAAGCGGGTTTAACTATGGCTACACCTTC; CDR3aa: CASSQGSGFNYGYTF
j_gene: TRBJ1-2; d_gene: NA; abundance: once; v_gene: TRBV6-4; CDR3nt: TGTGCCAGCAGTGACCGAGATCAGGATGTGAAAGCTAACTATGGCTACACCTTC; CDR3aa: CASSDRDQDVKANYGYTF
j_gene: TRBJ2-7; d_gene: TRBD1; abundance: NA; v_gene: TRBV28; CDR3nt: TGTGCCAGCACCTTAGAAACAGGGGGCGCGTACGAGCAGTACTTC; CDR3aa: CASTLETGGAYEQYF
j_gene: TRBJ1-6; d_gene: TRBD1; abundance: NA; v_gene: TRBV2; CDR3nt: TGTGCCAGCTGCCGGGACAGGGCGCACTATAATTCACCCCTCCACTTT; CDR3aa: CASCRDRAHYNSPLHF
j_gene: TRBJ2-2; d_gene: NA; abundance: NA; v_gene: TRBV5-1; CDR3nt: TGCGCCAGCAGCTTGGTAGGGATAAACGGAGGGGCCGGGGAGCTGTTTTTT; CDR3aa: CASSLVGINGGAGELFF
j_gene: TRBJ2-7; d_gene: TRBD1; abundance: NA; v_gene: TRBV5-1; CDR3nt: TGCGCCAGCACGCCCCGGACAGGGGTTTCCCACGAGCAGTACTTC; CDR3aa: CASTPRTGVSHEQYF
j_gene: TRBJ1-5; d_gene: TRBD1; abundance: NA; v_gene: TRBV27; CDR3nt: TGTGCCAGCAGCAAGGGGACAGGGGGCAGTCAGCCCCAGCATTTT; CDR3aa: CASSKGTGGSQPQHF
j_gene: TRBJ2-7; d_gene: NA; abundance: NA; v_gene: TRBV7-8; CDR3nt: TGTGCCAGCAGCTTAGGAGGTCACCGGGAGCAGTACTTC; CDR3aa: CASSLGGHREQYF
j_gene: TRBJ2-7; d_gene: TRBD1; abundance: NA; v_gene: TRBV6-1; CDR3nt: TGTGCCAGCAGCCGGGACAGGGGGACCTACGAGCAGTACTTC; CDR3aa: CASSRDRGTYEQYF
j_gene: TRBJ1-2; d_gene: TRBD1; abundance: NA; v_gene: TRBV5-4; CDR3nt: TGTGCCAGCAGCTTGGCCGGTCAGGGGGCGGAGGAAGGCTACACCTTC; CDR3aa: CASSLAGQGAEEGYTF
j_gene: TRBJ2-4; d_gene: NA; abundance: NA; v_gene: TRBV7-9; CDR3nt: TGTGCCAGCAGCTCGGTTAGCACCAACATTCAGTACTTC; CDR3aa: CASSSVSTNIQYF
j_gene: TRBJ2-1; d_gene: TRBD1; abundance: NA; v_gene: TRBV10-3; CDR3nt: TGTGCCATCAGTGAGTCCGGGACAGGGGGTGAGCAGTTCTTC; CDR3aa: CAISESGTGGEQFF
j_gene: TRBJ1-1; d_gene: TRBD1; abundance: NA; v_gene: TRBV4-2; CDR3nt: TGTGCCAGCAGCCGAGGACAGGGGGCGGGAACTGAAGCTTTCTTT; CDR3aa: CASSRGQGAGTEAFF
j_gene: TRBJ1-4; d_gene: TRBD1; abundance: few; v_gene: TRBV18; CDR3nt: TGTGCCAGCTCTCAAACAGGGGGCTCGGAGGAAAAACTGTTTTTT; CDR3aa: CASSQTGGSEEKLFF
j_gene: TRBJ2-3; d_gene: NA; abundance: NA; v_gene: TRBV28; CDR3nt: TGTGCCAGCAGTTACTTAGCGGAGACAGGCACAGATACGCAGTATTTT; CDR3aa: CASSYLAETGTDTQYF
j_gene: TRBJ1-1; d_gene: NA; abundance: NA; v_gene: TRBV5-1; CDR3nt: TGCGCCAGCAGCTTGGGGCAAAGTTATGAAGCTTTCTTT; CDR3aa: CASSLGQSYEAFF
j_gene: TRBJ1-2; d_gene: TRBD1; abundance: NA; v_gene: TRBV4-2; CDR3nt: TGTGCCAGCAGCCAAGAGACAGGGGGACACTATGGCTACACCTTC; CDR3aa: CASSQETGGHYGYTF
j_gene: TRBJ1-6; d_gene: NA; abundance: NA; v_gene: TRBV6-5; CDR3nt: TGTGCCAGCAGCGGAACAGGGCCCTATAATTCACCCCTCCACTTT; CDR3aa: CASSGTGPYNSPLHF
j_gene: TRBJ1-5; d_gene: NA; abundance: NA; v_gene: TRBV18; CDR3nt: TGTGCCAGCTCACCACCTCAGGGAAAAGGTTATCAGCCCCAGCATTTT; CDR3aa: CASSPPQGKGYQPQHF
j_gene: TRBJ1-2; d_gene: NA; abundance: few; v_gene: TRBV6-4; CDR3nt: TGTGCCAGCAGTTATAGTACCCAGGTGACAACCTCCACGCCTCCCTATGGCTACACCTTC; CDR3aa: CASSYSTQVTTSTPPYGYTF
j_gene: TRBJ1-3; d_gene: NA; abundance: NA; v_gene: TRBV4-3; CDR3nt: TGCGCCAGCAGCCAAGATTCGGGGTCCGCTGGAAACACCATATATTTT; CDR3aa: CASSQDSGSAGNTIYF
j_gene: TRBJ2-7; d_gene: NA; abundance: once; v_gene: TRBV5-6; CDR3nt: TGTGCCAGCAGCTCCCTGGGTCGGAGCTCCTACGAGCAGTACTTC; CDR3aa: CASSSLGRSSYEQYF